This TCR beta chain stems from a study of T cell repertoires in ileal Crohn's disease (dated 2019 in TCRdb). For the wider study: The median duration of disease was 6 to 10 years, and at the time of surgery around 32% of patients were active smokers. TCR repertoire analysis was performed in about 59 Crohn's disease patients drawn from a prospective multicentre cohort. Endoscopic postoperative recurrence was defined by a Rutgeerts score above i0. Roughly half of the patients were given postoperative therapy, with some 17 on anti-TNF agents and 11 on thiopurines. Running in parallel with the study was a multicentre cohort set up to find predictors of early endoscopic recurrence following ileocolonic resection. The study sequenced about 180 mucosal samples from around 60 patients, taken at several locations on the surgical specimen and at postoperative endoscopy. Every patient underwent surgery because of a complication, which was stricturing disease in approximately 61% of cases and penetrating disease in approximately 40%. On the study overall, not on this receptor specifically: A significantly higher proportion of clonal expansions was observed in active smokers at surgery than in non-smokers (approximately 26% vs 20%, p=0.02). Compared with CD4 T cells, sorted CD8 T cells contained more high-frequency clones, which suggests that the mucosal expansions were mostly CD8. Endoscopic recurrence was found to be associated with higher high-frequency clone percentages at surgery, and recurrence was observed in all patients with clonality above 26.8% (18/57). Only a subgroup of patients, of unstated size, had mucosal CD4 and CD8 T cells sorted and sequenced.

In the germline V gene, CDR1 corresponds to SNHLY and CDR2 to FYNNEI. From the cysteine up to the phenylalanine, the CDR3 has a length of 11 residues. Only the CDR3 DNA is retained, 33 bases long and in frame from the first base. Eligible patients were adults with ileal or ileocolonic Crohn's disease who had an indication for ileocolonic resection. Before DNA extraction, whole ileal mucosal biopsies were kept frozen at -80 degrees C. Genomic DNA was extracted from frozen whole biopsies using a TRizol-based method and was quantified with a NanoDrop 2000 spectrophotometer. For commercial TCRB immunosequencing, five hundred nanograms of biopsy DNA were submitted for each sample. Adaptive Biotechnology amplified the CDR3 regions from genomic DNA with a two-step multiplex PCR designed to control amplification bias. The first PCR used primers for every V and J gene segment; the second PCR added barcodes and Illumina adapters. CDR3 libraries were sequenced using an Illumina instrument. On the study's bioinformatics: The analysis drew on both the pipelines supplied by the vendor and custom analysis of the raw data in R/Bioconductor running R version 3.3.0. Clonality, ranging from 0 to 1, was calculated as the inverse of the normalised Shannon entropy of all productive clones. High-frequency clones were defined as the repertoire share of the top 100 clones, retaining only clones passing a 95% confidence test. Repertoire diversity was measured with the Simpson index, and overlap between samples was measured with the Morisita-Horn index. TCRdb re-hosts the immuneACCESS table, in-frame sequences only. Its copies lack some clones; in the studies checked, an unresolved V gene accounts for under half of them, and the cause for the rest is not known. That table is the source of V, J and clone size, and D and trimming were worked out from the DNA. The sample contains around 15,000 clones, 85% to 95% of them found a single time. The leading ten clones occupy approximately 3% of the sample.

As for this clone: The antigen it binds to is not known. One end of the junction varies from germline; a read error may be responsible.

The sequence came from an adult with Crohn's disease. Recombination joined TRBV2 with TRBJ1-4; confidence is insufficient to name the D gene. Sequencing was performed on ileal tissue. The nucleotide sequence reads as follows: TGTGCCAGCAGTGAAGAGGAGAATTCATCTTTT. Translated, it gives CASSEEENSSF.